A single sample is the source of the 10 T cell receptor beta chains below, sequenced in a study of blood T cell repertoires in COVID-19. Repertoires were generated with immunoSEQ multiplex PCR, while TCRdb's copy carries only in-frame clones and drops some. The sample lists under 350,000 clones, roughly 89% occurring once. The sample comprised peripheral blood. The receptors stem from a man aged 40-49 years with acute or convalescent COVID-19.

The chain combines TRBV6-5 with TRBJ2-3; TRBD1 agrees at 7 bases. The CDR3 is 14 residues long. Germline assignment: CDR1 MNHEY and CDR2 SVGAGI. V lost 11 bases to trimming and J lost 2 bases; unmatched junction nucleotides: 10. CDR3 sequence (DNA): TGTGCCGCCTCGACAGGGATTGACACAGATACGCAGTATTTT. This translates into CAASTGIDTDTQYF.

This chain links TRBV5-6 with TRBJ2-3; TRBD2 is a possible D gene (6 bases). This CDR3 contains 15 residues. With 6 bases removed from V and 1 base from J, the gap between germline ends came to 15 bases. Per germline, CDR1 SGHDT and CDR2 YYEEEE. The CDR3, as DNA: TGTGCCAGCACCCCGCGGGGCCCCGGCACAGATACGCAGTATTTT. As protein: CASTPRGPGTDTQYF.

The chain links TRBV30 to TRBJ1-1; D is uncertain. With 0 bases removed from V and 7 bases from J, the gap between germline ends came to 15 bases. The germline V gene encodes CDR1 GTSNPN and CDR2 SVGIG (reference sequence). The CDR3 loop spans 14 amino acids. The CDR3, as DNA: TGTGCCTGGAGTGTACGACTCCCCCTCCATGAAGCTTTCTTT. The encoded protein is CAWSVRLPLHEAFF.

The chain links TRBV27 to TRBJ1-3, with D hard to call. The V end was cut by 6 bases, the J end by 2 bases, with 8 bases between. Germline V gene data show CDR1 as MNHEY and CDR2 as SMNVEV (reference sequence). The CDR3 totals 13 residues. The CDR3 coding sequence is TGTGCCAGCAGAAGGAGTGCTGGAAACACCATATATTTT. Translated, it gives CASRRSAGNTIYF.

This chain links TRBV10-1 with TRBJ1-1; no clear D. V gave up 3 bases and J gave up 3 bases, with 8 bases separating them. This CDR3 has 13 amino acids. CDR1 WNHNN and CDR2 SYGVQD come from the germline V gene (reference sequence). This CDR3 reads CASSESVDTEAFF. The CDR3 nucleotides are TGCGCCAGCAGTGAATCGGTCGACACTGAAGCTTTCTTT.

In this sample, this clone turned up once. This CDR3 is CASQGVWNEKLFF. In DNA, the CDR3 is TGTGCCAGCCAGGGTGTGTGGAATGAAAAACTGTTTTTT. This chain joins TRBV6-5 and TRBJ1-4; D is perhaps TRBD1 (5 bases). V lost 8 bases and J 5 bases, leaving 12 bases between the germline ends. The germline V gene has CDR1 MNHEY and CDR2 SVGAGI. This CDR3 has 13 amino acids.

The chain combines TRBV24-1 with TRBJ2-1; 9 bases fit TRBD1. Germline V gene data show CDR1 as KGHDR and CDR2 as SFDVKD. The CDR3 extends over 16 amino acids. The V and J ends lost 3 bases and 8 bases, in that order; junction bases with no gene match: 10. The CDR3 DNA sequence: TGTGCCACCAGTGATCCCGGGACAGGGTCGCCCCATGAGCAGTTCTTC. Its protein product is CATSDPGTGSPHEQFF.

V and J are TRBV5-6 and TRBJ1-2, with D possibly TRBD1 on 5 matching bases. This CDR3 is 14 amino acids long. Germline-derived CDR1 and CDR2 are SGHDT and YYEEEE. V was pared by 0 bases and J by 4 bases, with 10 bases between. The CDR3 reads CASSLEGGGYGYTF. The CDR3 coding sequence is TGTGCCAGCAGCTTGGAAGGCGGGGGCTATGGCTACACCTTC.

This sequence joins TRBV11-2 and TRBJ2-7, with 7 bases identical to TRBD1. The CDR3 has 13 amino acids. Trimming at V came to 6 bases and at J to 1 base, leaving 3 bases not matched to a gene. CDR1 is SGHAT, CDR2 FQNNGV, per germline. The CDR3: CASSGTVSYEQYF. CDR3 nucleotide sequence: TGTGCCAGCAGTGGGACAGTGTCCTACGAGCAGTACTTC.

This sequence joins TRBV24-1 and TRBJ2-1, with 9 nucleotides matching TRBD2. CDR1 and CDR2 from the germline V gene are KGHDR and SFDVKD. J gave up 4 bases and V 6 bases, and 6 bases lay outside the gene matches. The CDR3 covers 15 residues. CDR3 residues: CATSLGLAGYNEQFF. The CDR3 DNA follows: TGTGCCACCAGTCTTGGGCTAGCGGGGTACAATGAGCAGTTCTTC.